The 9 T cell receptor beta chains below all came from one sample that was sequenced in a study of cytomegalovirus exposure and HLA in healthy donors. With 60 Vbeta and 13 Jbeta primers, the PCR was carried out. Sequenced by immunoSEQ multiplex PCR; TCRdb stores in-frame clones only, minus some. Of around 150,000 clones listed, roughly 79% are singletons. The sample consisted of PBMCs. Receptors were obtained from a woman in her forties or fifties in good health and CMV-seronegative.

This chain joins TRBV27 and TRBJ2-7; TRBD1 agrees at 9 bases. CDR1 and CDR2 from the germline V gene are MNHEY and SMNVEV (reference sequence). There are 14 residues in the CDR3. V dropped 7 bases and J dropped 3; count of bases not matched to a gene: 7. The CDR3, as DNA: TGTGCCAGCACTCCCGGGACAGGGTACTACGAGCAGTACTTC. It specifies CASTPGTGYYEQYF.

The chain has TRBV28 and TRBJ2-2, with 10 bases identical to TRBD2. The V gene end was trimmed by 5 bases and the J gene end by 5 bases; junction bases not matched to a gene: 14. Looked up from germline, CDR1 is MDHEN and CDR2 is SYDVKM. There are 18 residues in the CDR3. In DNA, the CDR3 is TGTGCCAGCAGTACCCTACTAAGCGGGAGGGCGGGGACCGGGGAGCTGTTTTTT. Protein product: CASSTLLSGRAGTGELFF.

This clone appeared a few times. This chain links TRBV7-2 with TRBJ2-2; possibly TRBD1 for D (6 bases). Germline V gene data show CDR1 as SGHTA and CDR2 as FQGNSA. V lost 5 bases to trimming and J lost 4 bases, with 14 bases between them. The CDR3 spans 15 residues. CDR3 sequence (DNA): TGTGCCAGCAGCCTCTGGACAGTTGGCACCGGGGAGCTGTTTTTT. Translated, it gives CASSLWTVGTGELFF.

The rearrangement uses TRBV7-9 and TRBJ1-2; the match to TRBD1 covers 11 bases. The CDR3 consists of 16 residues. Germline trimming cut 1 base from V and 7 bases from J; bases unmatched to any gene: 8. The germline V gene encodes CDR1 SEHNR and CDR2 FQNEAQ (reference sequence). For the CDR3, the DNA is TGTGCCAGCAGCTTAGGACCGGGACAGGGGGTTGGTGGCTACACCTTC. Protein sequence: CASSLGPGQGVGGYTF.

The chain has TRBV19 and TRBJ2-7, with D maybe TRBD1 (6 bases). The V end lost 6 bases, the J end lost 3 bases, and 18 bases lay between the germline ends. Germline assignment: CDR1 LNHDA and CDR2 SQIVND (reference sequence). CDR3 length: 15 residues. The CDR3 DNA sequence: TGTGCCAGTAGCAATGGACAGATTAATTTCTACGAGCAGTACTTC. This translates into CASSNGQINFYEQYF.

This clone was detected a few times. The V gene is TRBV10-1, the J gene TRBJ1-4, with D possibly matching TRBD1 (5 bases). The CDR3 sequence is 14 residues long. Germline loops: CDR1 WNHNN, CDR2 SYGVQD (reference sequence). V dropped 6 bases and J dropped 3 bases, with 11 bases sitting between them. CDR3 in amino acids: CASSRGLANEKLFF. Written as DNA, the CDR3 is TGCGCCAGCAGCCGGGGGTTGGCTAATGAAAAACTGTTTTTT.

The chain combines TRBV11-2 with TRBJ2-1, with a weak D call TRBD1 (6 bases). The germline V gene has CDR1 SGHAT and CDR2 FQNNGV. The CDR3 runs to 11 residues. Trimming cost V 5 bases and J 13 bases, with 12 bases left between them. Here the CDR3 reads CASSLRTVQFF. Here the CDR3 DNA reads TGTGCCAGCAGCCTAAGGACAGTCCAGTTCTTC.

The chain uses TRBV7-8 and TRBJ2-7; TRBD1 matches 10 bases. The germline V gene has CDR1 SGHVS and CDR2 FQNEAQ. V lost 5 bases and J lost 3; bases outside the gene matches: 4. The CDR3 runs 14 residues. In nucleotides, the CDR3 is TGTGCCAGCAGCCTCGACAGGGGGCTCTACGAGCAGTACTTC. Translated: CASSLDRGLYEQYF.

The rearrangement joins TRBV27 to TRBJ1-5; TRBD1 matches at 8 bases. Germline CDR1 MNHEY, CDR2 SMNVEV (reference sequence). The length of the CDR3 is 15 residues. V was pared by 4 bases and J by 0 bases, with 2 bases of the junction left unmatched. Here the CDR3 DNA reads TGTGCCAGCAGTTCCGGGACAGGTAGCAATCAGCCCCAGCATTTT. Residues: CASSSGTGSNQPQHF.